What follows is one T cell receptor (beta chain) and its context. Clones were read by immunoSEQ multiplex PCR, and TCRdb kept only the in-frame ones, dropping some. The sample records some 160,000 clones, 80% being singletons. The data derive from a study of blood T cell repertoires in COVID-19. The CDR3 runs to 14 residues. The material sequenced was peripheral blood. V gene TRBV12-2 combines with J gene TRBJ2-7; the listed D gene, TRBD1, was not tested against the DNA. TRBV12-2 is shown as a pseudogene. This clonotype originated in a man aged 65 to 85 with active or convalescent COVID-19. CDR3 region: CASRFKGKGHEQYF. CDR3 bases: TGTGCAAGTCGCTTCAAGGGGAAGGGCCACGAGCAGTACTTC.